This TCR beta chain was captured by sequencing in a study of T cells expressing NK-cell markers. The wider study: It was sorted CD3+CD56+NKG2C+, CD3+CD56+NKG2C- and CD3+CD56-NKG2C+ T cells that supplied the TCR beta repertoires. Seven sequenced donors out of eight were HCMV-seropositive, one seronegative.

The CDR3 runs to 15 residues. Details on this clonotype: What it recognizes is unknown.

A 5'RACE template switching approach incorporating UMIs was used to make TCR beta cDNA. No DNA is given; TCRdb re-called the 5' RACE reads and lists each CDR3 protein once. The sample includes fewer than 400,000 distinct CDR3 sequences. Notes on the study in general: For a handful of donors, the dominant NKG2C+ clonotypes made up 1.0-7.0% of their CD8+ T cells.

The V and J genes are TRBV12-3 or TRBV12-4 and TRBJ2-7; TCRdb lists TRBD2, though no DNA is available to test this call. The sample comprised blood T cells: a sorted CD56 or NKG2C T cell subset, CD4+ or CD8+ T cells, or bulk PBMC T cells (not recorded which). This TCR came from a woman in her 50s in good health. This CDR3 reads CASSLTSGSGSEQYF.